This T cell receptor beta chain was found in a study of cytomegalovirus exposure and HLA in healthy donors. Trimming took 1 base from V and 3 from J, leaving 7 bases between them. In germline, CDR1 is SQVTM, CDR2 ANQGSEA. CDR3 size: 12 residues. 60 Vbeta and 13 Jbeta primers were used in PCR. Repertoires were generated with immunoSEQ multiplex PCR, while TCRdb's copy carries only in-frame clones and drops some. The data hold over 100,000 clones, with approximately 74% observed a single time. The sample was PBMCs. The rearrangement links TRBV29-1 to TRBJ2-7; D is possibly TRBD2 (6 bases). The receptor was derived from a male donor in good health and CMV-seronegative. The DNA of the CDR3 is TGCAGCGTTGAAGCTAGCGACTACGAGCAGTACTTC. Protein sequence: CSVEASDYEQYF.